A single sample gave rise to the 15 T cell receptor beta chains below, sequenced in a study of shared clonotypes between healthy human individuals. This table comes from immunoSEQ multiplex PCR, and its TCRdb copy is limited to in-frame clones, with some not included. This sample has approximately 1.4 million clones, with 95% to 99% found just once. The specimen was naive CD4+ T cells sorted from blood. Subset: CD45RA+ positively selected. These receptors all stem from a man under 40 in good health.

In DNA form, the CDR3 reads TGTGCCAGTAGTCCCACGGGACTAGCGGGAGGGAGCTCCTACAATGAGCAGTTCTTC. Its protein is CASSPTGLAGGSSYNEQFF. The V gene is TRBV19, the J gene TRBJ2-1; 16 nucleotides align to TRBD2. Germline V CDR1 and CDR2: LNHDA, SQIVND (reference sequence). The CDR3 totals 19 residues. V lost 5 bases to trimming and J lost 0 bases; unmatched junction nucleotides: 7.

This chain joins TRBV6-1 and TRBJ2-3; 9 bases map to TRBD2. The CDR3 extends over 15 amino acids. J was trimmed by 5 bases and V by 0 bases; bases with no gene match: 3. Germline lookup yields CDR1 MNHNS and CDR2 SASEGT. CDR3 coding DNA: TGTGCCAGCAGTGAAGCGGCGGGAGGGAGAGATACGCAGTATTTT. Translating it yields CASSEAAGGRDTQYF.

The chain links TRBV4-1 to TRBJ2-7; TRBD2 matches 9 bases. The CDR3 covers 16 residues. The V gene end was trimmed by 3 bases and the J gene end by 5 bases; junction bases not matched to a gene: 11. Per the germline V gene, CDR1 is MGHRA and CDR2 is YSYEKL. The CDR3 region is CASSQAWRTSDNEQYF. The CDR3 DNA reads as TGCGCCAGCAGCCAGGCGTGGAGGACTAGCGACAACGAGCAGTACTTC.

The chain couples TRBV2 to TRBJ2-5, with TRBD2 matching over 14 bases. Germline CDR1 and CDR2: SNHLY and FYNNEI. With 6 bases clipped from V and 4 bases from J, the junction kept 10 bases outside the gene matches. This CDR3 has 17 amino acids. The CDR3 sequence: CASSIGLAGGKGETQYF. As DNA, the CDR3 is TGTGCCAGCAGCATAGGACTAGCGGGAGGAAAAGGAGAGACCCAGTACTTC.

The sample holds one count of this clone. This chain uses TRBV5-1 with TRBJ2-3; D is unclear. The CDR3 is 16 amino acids. The germline gives CDR1 SGHRS, CDR2 YFSETQ. V was shortened by 2 bases and J by 6 bases, with 19 bases between the two germline ends. CDR3 DNA sequence: TGCGCCAGCAGCTTTTTACTCCAAACCTCCAGGGATACGCAGTATTTT. Protein: CASSFLLQTSRDTQYF.

The V gene is TRBV28, the J gene TRBJ2-5; the D is unclear. CDR1 and CDR2 from the germline V gene are MDHEN and SYDVKM. The V end was cut by 5 bases, the J end by 5 bases, with 12 bases between. The CDR3 covers 13 residues. The CDR3 here is CASSQQIPETQYF. The CDR3 region has the DNA TGTGCCAGCAGTCAACAGATTCCGGAGACCCAGTACTTC.

The rearrangement joins TRBV7-9 to TRBJ2-5, with D tentatively TRBD2 (6 bases). Germline CDR1 reads SEHNR; CDR2 reads FQNEAQ (reference sequence). V shed 5 bases and J shed 8 bases, with 15 bases lying between them. The CDR3 is 13 amino acids. CDR3 sequence: CASSQLSGGTQYF. The DNA of the CDR3 is TGTGCCAGCAGCCAATTGTCCGGGGGAACCCAGTACTTC.

The genes are TRBV9 and TRBJ1-1, with TRBD1 matching over 9 bases. Germline loops: CDR1 SGDLS, CDR2 YYNGEE. This CDR3 has 16 residues. V trimming: 4 bases; J trimming: 0 bases; junction bases outside the gene matches: 7. This chain's CDR3 is CASSYRDRVMNTEAFF. The CDR3 coding sequence is TGTGCCAGCAGCTACCGGGACAGGGTAATGAACACTGAAGCTTTCTTT.

The chain couples TRBV18 to TRBJ2-5; TRBD2 matches at 8 bases. The CDR3 spans 14 residues. Losses at the gene ends were 5 bases for V and 5 bases for J; bases not matched to a gene: 7. Looked up from germline, CDR1 is KGHSH and CDR2 is LQKENI. The CDR3 sequence is CASSSGLVGETQYF. CDR3 sequence (DNA): TGTGCCAGCTCATCGGGACTAGTCGGGGAGACCCAGTACTTC.

The chain uses TRBV6-1 and TRBJ1-1; D is undetermined. The CDR3 consists of 15 residues. Germline lookup yields CDR1 MNHNS and CDR2 SASEGT. Trimming took 0 bases from V and 7 from J, leaving 15 bases between them. The CDR3, as DNA: TGTGCCAGCAGTGAAGCGAGAATTGATGAGGGTGAAGCTTTCTTT. Its translation is CASSEARIDEGEAFF.

This clone was found once. The chain combines TRBV2 with TRBJ2-7, with 10 bases identical to TRBD1. The CDR3 loop spans 14 amino acids. V lost 8 bases, J lost 3 bases, and 7 bases stayed unmatched. CDR1 SNHLY and CDR2 FYNNEI come from the germline V gene. Here the CDR3 DNA reads TGTGCCAGCCGCTACCGGACAGGGGGCTACGAGCAGTACTTC. Translating gives CASRYRTGGYEQYF.

The chain couples TRBV10-2 to TRBJ2-2; D not resolved. This CDR3 has 14 residues. V lost 4 bases and J 3 bases, leaving 9 bases between the germline ends. Germline V gene sequence: CDR1 WSHSY, CDR2 SAAADI. The CDR3 loop is CASSVKGHTGELFF. The CDR3 nucleotides read TGCGCCAGCAGTGTGAAGGGTCACACCGGGGAGCTGTTTTTT.

DNA for the CDR3: TGTGCCAGCAGTTACAGCGACCCACCTGAAGCTTTCTTT. Translation: CASSYSDPPEAFF. The chain couples TRBV6-5 to TRBJ1-1, with unresolved D. Trimming shortened V by 2 bases and J by 6 bases, and 10 bases separated the two germline ends. The germline gives CDR1 MNHEY, CDR2 SVGAGI. The CDR3 spans 13 residues.

This chain uses TRBV18 with TRBJ1-1; D is perhaps TRBD1 (5 bases). There are 13 residues in the CDR3. Trimming stripped 3 bases from V and 4 bases from J, with 9 bases between. Germline V gene lookup returns CDR1 KGHSH and CDR2 LQKENI. The CDR3 spells CASSPSGFTEAFF. The CDR3 coding sequence is TGTGCCAGCTCACCTTCAGGGTTCACTGAAGCTTTCTTT.

The V call is TRBV5-4, the J call TRBJ2-3; D is possibly TRBD1 (5 bases). CDR1 SGHNT and CDR2 YYREEE come from the germline V gene (reference sequence). V lost 3 bases to trimming and J lost 1 base, with 15 bases between them. The CDR3 covers 16 residues. The CDR3 nucleotides are TGTGCCAGCAGCTATAAGGGATTAGGGGGCACAGATACGCAGTATTTT. The encoded protein is CASSYKGLGGTDTQYF.